Below are 27 T cell receptor beta chains sequenced from a single sample in a study of blood T cell repertoires in COVID-19. Generated by immunoSEQ multiplex PCR, the TCRdb table keeps only in-frame clones and is missing some. The sample shows 50,000 to 60,000 clones, roughly 85% of them seen only once. Sequencing used peripheral blood. The receptors come from a human donor in a cohort sampled during active COVID-19.

The gene calls are TRBV4-3 and TRBJ1-2; D gene ambiguous. The CDR3 has 15 residues. Trimming took off 0 bases at V and 4 bases at J, with 12 bases between the two ends. The germline V gene encodes CDR1 LGHNA and CDR2 YSLEER. The DNA for the CDR3 is TGCGCCAGCAGCCAAGAAATGAACAGTCCCTATGGCTACACCTTC. Translation gives CASSQEMNSPYGYTF.

The chain uses TRBV6-2 or TRBV6-3 and TRBJ2-3; TRBD2 aligns across 8 bases. CDR3 length: 18 amino acids. Unmatched junction bases numbered 18, after V lost 6 bases and J lost 4 bases. Germline-derived CDR1 and CDR2 are MNHEY and SVGEGT. The CDR3 bases are TGTGCCAGCAGCCCTATCCTTGTTGGGGCGGGGGGACCAGATACGCAGTATTTT. It encodes CASSPILVGAGGPDTQYF.

This chain connects TRBV29-1 to TRBJ2-2; a possible D gene is TRBD2 (6 bases). This CDR3 is built from 14 residues. Trimming took off 3 bases at V and 0 bases at J, with 8 bases between the two ends. CDR1 and CDR2 (germline): SQVTM, ANQGSEA. This chain's CDR3 is CSVDAGTNTGELFF. CDR3 bases: TGCAGCGTTGATGCGGGAACGAACACCGGGGAGCTGTTTTTT.

This chain links TRBV5-1 with TRBJ2-1; 8 positions match TRBD2. The germline CDR1 and CDR2 sequences are SGHRS and YFSETQ. V lost 5 bases to trimming and J lost 9 bases; unmatched junction nucleotides: 7. The CDR3 is 13 residues long. The CDR3 region is CASRRTSITEQFF. For the CDR3, the DNA is TGCGCCAGCAGGCGGACTAGCATCACTGAGCAGTTCTTC.

The V call is TRBV18, the J call TRBJ2-2; 10 bases align to TRBD1. The germline V gene has CDR1 KGHSH and CDR2 LQKENI. With 5 bases clipped from V and 8 bases from J, the junction kept 8 bases outside the gene matches. This CDR3 has 15 amino acids. For the CDR3, the DNA is TGTGCCAGCTCAACGGGACAGGGGAAAGGAGGGGAGCTGTTTTTT. Residues: CASSTGQGKGGELFF. The full variable domain, completed using reference TRBV18 and TRBJ2-2, is NAGVMQNPRHLVRRRGQEARLRCSPMKGHSHVYWYRQLPEEGLKFMVYLQKENIIDESGMPKERFSAEFPKEGPSILRIQQVVRGDSAAYFCASSTGQGKGGELFFGEGSRLTVL.

V usage is TRBV10-3 and J usage is TRBJ2-2, with TRBD2 identical over 8 bases. This CDR3 is 15 amino acids long. Germline V gives CDR1 ENHRY, CDR2 SYGVKD. J lost 5 bases, V lost 5 bases, and 7 bases had no gene match. The CDR3 reads CAISSKRERTGELFF. The CDR3 bases are TGTGCCATCAGTTCGAAGCGGGAGCGGACCGGGGAGCTGTTTTTT.

A single count supports this clone. The chain recombines TRBV5-1 with TRBJ2-3, with a possible D match to TRBD1 (5 bases). Germline CDR1 and CDR2: SGHRS and YFSETQ. Trimming left V 4 bases short and J 4 bases short, with 19 bases between. CDR3 size: 16 residues. CDR3 in DNA: TGCGCCAGCAGCCCAGGGTTGGGCCTCCAAGCAGATACGCAGTATTTT. Protein product: CASSPGLGLQADTQYF.

The V call is TRBV7-9, the J call TRBJ1-6, with D perhaps matching TRBD1 (5 bases). CDR1 is SEHNR, CDR2 FQNEAQ, per germline (reference sequence). The V and J ends lost 0 bases and 10 bases respectively, with 10 bases between them. The CDR3 spans 14 residues. Written as DNA, the CDR3 is TGTGCCAGCAGCTTAGCAGGGGAGGGCTCACCCCTCCACTTT. This translates into CASSLAGEGSPLHF.

This sequence joins TRBV29-1 and TRBJ1-1; 7 positions match TRBD1. The ends lost 5 bases at V and 4 bases at J; junction bases unmatched: 7. This CDR3 has 13 residues. Germline V CDR1 and CDR2: SQVTM, ANQGSEA. As DNA, the CDR3 is TGCAGCGTTACAACAGGGGATGGCACTGAAGCTTTCTTT. It is translated as CSVTTGDGTEAFF.

Only one count was recorded for this clone. The V and J genes are TRBV4-1 and TRBJ2-7; D perhaps matches TRBD2 (5 bases). Looked up from germline, CDR1 is MGHRA and CDR2 is YSYEKL. The CDR3 is made up of 15 amino acids. The germline V and J ends were trimmed by 0 bases and 6 bases, with 15 bases remaining between them. The CDR3 DNA is TGCGCCAGCAGCCAAGAGGCGGGCCTGGGGTCCGAGCAGTACTTC. Amino acid sequence: CASSQEAGLGSEQYF.

The chain's CDR3 is CASSQGGSGGQNEKLFF. In DNA form, the CDR3 reads TGTGCCAGCAGCCAAGGGGGGTCGGGGGGCCAGAATGAAAAACTGTTTTTT. The chain recombines TRBV4-2 with TRBJ1-4; weak D call: TRBD1 (6 bases). The CDR3 extends over 17 amino acids. The germline V and J ends were trimmed by 1 base and 5 bases, with 17 bases remaining between them. CDR1 is LGHNA and CDR2 is YNFKEQ in the germline V gene.

The J gene is TRBJ2-3, the V gene TRBV14; the D gene is possibly TRBD2 (6 bases). Germline CDR1 reads SGHDN; CDR2 reads FVKESK. Trimming removed 6 bases at V and 2 bases at J, with 15 bases between. The length of the CDR3 is 15 residues. The CDR3 reads CASSNPGDFTDTQYF. The CDR3 DNA reads as TGTGCCAGCAGTAATCCCGGGGACTTCACAGATACGCAGTATTTT.

The chain recombines TRBV28 with TRBJ2-7; the match to TRBD2 covers 7 bases. The germline gives CDR1 MDHEN, CDR2 SYDVKM. The CDR3 is 16 amino acids. V gave up 7 bases and J gave up 1 base; unmatched junction bases: 13. The CDR3 DNA sequence: TGTGCCAGCAATAGACTGGGGAGGGGCAGTTCCTACGAGCAGTACTTC. Amino acid sequence: CASNRLGRGSSYEQYF.

CDR3 coding DNA: TGCGCCAGCAGCTTGGTTTTTGGTCGGGAGGGATTTACCAATGAGCAGTTCTTC. Protein product: CASSLVFGREGFTNEQFF. The J gene is TRBJ2-1, the V gene TRBV5-1; 8 bases fit TRBD2. From germline, CDR1 is SGHRS and CDR2 YFSETQ. V lost 0 bases, J lost 6 bases, and 14 bases stayed unmatched. The CDR3 length is 18 residues. The variable domain in full, completed from reference TRBV5-1 and TRBJ2-1, reads KAGVTQTPRYLIKTRGQQVTLSCSPISGHRSVSWYQQTPGQGLQFLFEYFSETQRNKGNFPGRFSGRQFSNSRSEMNVSTLELGDSALYLCASSLVFGREGFTNEQFFGPGTRLTVL.

The chain is built from TRBV9 and TRBJ2-2, with TRBD2 as a possible D gene (5 bases). The CDR3 runs 16 residues. Germline V lookup: CDR1 SGDLS, CDR2 YYNGEE. Between the trimmed V and J ends, which lost 3 bases and 0 bases, there was a span of 12 bases. CDR3 sequence: CASSGTPGTNTGELFF. The CDR3 DNA follows: TGTGCCAGCAGCGGTACTCCGGGAACGAACACCGGGGAGCTGTTTTTT.

The genes are TRBV7-6 and TRBJ2-2, with 9 bases identical to TRBD1. V was clipped by 4 bases and J by 4 bases; unmatched bases: 7. CDR1 is SGHVS and CDR2 is FNYEAQ in the germline V gene. CDR3 length equals 16 residues. This CDR3 reads CASSWGQGLSTGELFF. In nucleotides, the CDR3 is TGTGCCAGCAGCTGGGGACAGGGACTCAGCACCGGGGAGCTGTTTTTT.

The rearrangement joins TRBV28 to TRBJ1-4; 8 bases are shared with TRBD1. Germline lookup yields CDR1 MDHEN and CDR2 SYDVKM. The CDR3 spans 15 residues. V shed 2 bases, J shed 2 bases, and the junction held 1 base outside the gene matches. The CDR3 DNA is TGTGCCAGCAGTTTACAGGGGGCTACTAATGAAAAACTGTTTTTT. Translation gives CASSLQGATNEKLFF.

The chain uses TRBV19 and TRBJ2-3; 10 bases align to TRBD2. The V segment lost 5 bases and the J segment 0 bases; nucleotides outside the gene matches: 11. The CDR3 runs 18 residues. Germline V gives CDR1 LNHDA, CDR2 SQIVND (reference sequence). CDR3 in amino acids: CASSGGLAGAPSTDTQYF. The CDR3 DNA sequence: TGTGCCAGTAGTGGGGGGCTAGCGGGAGCCCCTAGCACAGATACGCAGTATTTT. The variable domain in full, with the rest retrieved from reference TRBV19 and TRBJ2-3, is DGGITQSPKYLFRKEGQNVTLSCEQNLNHDAMYWYRQDPGQGLRLIYYSQIVNDFQKGDIAEGYSVSREKKESFPLTVTSAQKNPTAFYLCASSGGLAGAPSTDTQYFGPGTRLTVL.

This CDR3 is CASSRSWGANTEAFF. The CDR3 DNA reads as TGTGCCAGCAGTAGATCTTGGGGAGCGAACACTGAAGCTTTCTTT. V usage is TRBV6-2 or TRBV6-3 and J usage is TRBJ1-1, with D unresolved. Germline lookup yields CDR1 MNHEY and CDR2 SVGEGT. V was shortened by 5 bases and J by 1 base, with 14 bases between the two germline ends. The CDR3 contains 15 residues.

This chain joins TRBV9 and TRBJ2-2; 7 positions match TRBD2. CDR1 and CDR2 (germline): SGDLS, YYNGEE. V trimming: 0 bases; J trimming: 7 bases; junction bases outside the gene matches: 9. This CDR3 spans 16 amino acids. CDR3 in DNA: TGTGCCAGCAGCGTAGTCTCTTGGCGGGAGTACGGGGAGCTGTTTTTT. The encoded protein is CASSVVSWREYGELFF.

This clone was seen once. The rearrangement uses TRBV16 and TRBJ2-1; 8 nucleotides align to TRBD1. This CDR3 is built from 13 residues. CDR1 KGHSY and CDR2 FQNENV come from the germline V gene. V dropped 5 bases and J dropped 13; count of bases not matched to a gene: 10. CDR3 sequence (DNA): TGTGCCAGCAGCGAAAGCACAGGGGGTAATCAGTTCTTC. Protein sequence: CASSESTGGNQFF.

The CDR3 coding sequence is TGTGCCAGCAGCTCGGACACAGGGGCTGAGCAGTTCTTC. Encoded protein: CASSSDTGAEQFF. The chain is built from TRBV7-2 and TRBJ2-1; 7 bases match TRBD1. This CDR3 has 13 residues. V lost 4 bases to trimming and J lost 9 bases; unmatched junction nucleotides: 6. Germline V gene sequence: CDR1 SGHTA, CDR2 FQGNSA.

The CDR3 nucleotides read TGTGCCAGCTCACCTAGCGGGAGGGCGAACACCGGGGAGCTGTTTTTT. It is translated as CASSPSGRANTGELFF. This chain links TRBV18 with TRBJ2-2, with 11 nucleotides matching TRBD2. The CDR3 contains 16 residues. Germline V gene lookup returns CDR1 KGHSH and CDR2 LQKENI. With 3 bases clipped from V and 0 bases from J, the junction kept 0 bases outside the gene matches.

This clone has more than one count but fewer than ten. The genes are TRBV7-6 and TRBJ2-3; TRBD1 agrees at 12 bases. This CDR3 contains 18 residues. Per germline, CDR1 SGHVS and CDR2 FNYEAQ. V lost 2 bases and J lost 3; bases outside the gene matches: 9. The CDR3 nucleotides read TGTGCCAGCAGCTTAACCCCCGGGACAGGGGGCGCGACAGATACGCAGTATTTT. This sequence encodes CASSLTPGTGGATDTQYF.

V gene TRBV28 combines with J gene TRBJ2-7, with D maybe TRBD1 (7 bases). From germline, CDR1 is MDHEN and CDR2 SYDVKM. The CDR3 consists of 16 residues. V lost 5 bases to trimming and J lost 3 bases, with 20 bases between them. The DNA of the CDR3 is TGTGCCAGCAGTCCGCCTCAGGGGGGCTGGAACTACGAGCAGTACTTC. It encodes CASSPPQGGWNYEQYF.

The chain combines TRBV7-3 with TRBJ2-3; 9 bases agree with TRBD2. Germline-derived CDR1 and CDR2 are SGHTA and FQGTGA. J was trimmed by 6 bases and V by 5 bases; bases with no gene match: 9. The CDR3 sequence is 15 residues long. The CDR3 region is CASSPSGTSVDTQYF. CDR3 nucleotide sequence: TGTGCCAGCAGCCCTAGCGGGACCTCCGTGGATACGCAGTATTTT. The entire variable domain, with the rest obtained from reference TRBV7-3 and TRBJ2-3, is as follows: GAGVSQTPSNKVTEKGKYVELRCDPISGHTALYWYRQSLGQGPEFLIYFQGTGAADDSGLPNDRFFAVRPEGSVSTLKIQRTERGDSAVYLCASSPSGTSVDTQYFGPGTRLTVL.

The chain uses TRBV4-3 and TRBJ2-7; 10 bases line up with TRBD1. V shed 1 base, J shed 2 bases, and the junction held 2 bases outside the gene matches. Germline CDR1 and CDR2: LGHNA and YSLEER. The CDR3 consists of 15 residues. CDR3 region: CASSQGDRGPYEQYF. In nucleotides, the CDR3 is TGCGCCAGCAGCCAAGGGGACAGGGGACCCTACGAGCAGTACTTC.